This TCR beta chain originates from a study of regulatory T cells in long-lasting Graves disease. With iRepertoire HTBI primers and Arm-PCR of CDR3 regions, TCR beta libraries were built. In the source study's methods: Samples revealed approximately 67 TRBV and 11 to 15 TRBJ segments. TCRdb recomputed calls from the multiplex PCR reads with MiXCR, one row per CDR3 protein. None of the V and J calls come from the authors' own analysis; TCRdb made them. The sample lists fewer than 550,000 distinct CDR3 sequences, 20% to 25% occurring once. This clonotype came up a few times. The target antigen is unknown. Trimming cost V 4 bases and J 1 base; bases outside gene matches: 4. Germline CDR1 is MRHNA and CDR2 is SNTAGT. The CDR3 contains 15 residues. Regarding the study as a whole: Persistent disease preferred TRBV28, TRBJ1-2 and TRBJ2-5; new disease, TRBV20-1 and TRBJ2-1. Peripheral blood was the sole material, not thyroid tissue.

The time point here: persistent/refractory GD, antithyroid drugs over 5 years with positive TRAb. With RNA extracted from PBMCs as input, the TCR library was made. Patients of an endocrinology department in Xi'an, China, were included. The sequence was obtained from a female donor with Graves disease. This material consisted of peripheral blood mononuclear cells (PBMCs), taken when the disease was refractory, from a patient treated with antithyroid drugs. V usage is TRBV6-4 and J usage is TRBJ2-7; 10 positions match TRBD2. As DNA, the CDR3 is TGTGCCAGCAGTGCGTCTAGCGGGGGTTCCTACGAGCAGTACTTC. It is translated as CASSASSGGSYEQYF.